This TCR beta chain was profiled in a study of PD-1 blockade in mismatch repair-deficient tumors. About the study: Enrolled about 2012-2016, patients had progressing, pretreated mismatch repair-deficient cancers of 11 to 13 types. Study-wide findings and caveats: Tumor-resident clones, often undetectable pretreatment in blood, expanded then contracted after pembrolizumab.

The data were produced by immunoSEQ multiplex PCR, yet TCRdb's version contains in-frame clones alone and is incomplete. This table has 100,000 or so clones, 82% appearing once. The CDR3 has 13 residues. Germline assignment: CDR1 SEHNR and CDR2 FQNEAQ (reference sequence). Mismatch repair deficiency was confirmed in all patients, by PCR or immunohistochemistry. The TCR-sequenced patients were three responders to pembrolizumab. As regards this clone: No antigen is known for it. One junction end does not reproduce the germline sequence, and a read error may be involved.

The sequenced sample was peripheral blood, obtained roughly 36 weeks after starting pembrolizumab. The TCR originated in an adult with mismatch repair-deficient cancer. The chain joins TRBV7-9 to TRBJ2-7; 7 bases map to TRBD1. CDR3 sequence reads: CASGRQGYYGQYF. CDR3 nucleotide sequence: TGTGCCAGCGGACGACAGGGCTACTACGGGCAGTACTTC.